A single sample is the source of the 22 T cell receptor beta chains below, sequenced in a study of T-cell reconstitution after alpha-beta-depleted transplantation in children. Construction of the TCRbeta library involved unique molecular identifiers. TCRdb called the PCR reads again in MiXCR, with one record for every CDR3 protein. Of tens of thousands of distinct CDR3 sequences listed, around 14% were seen once; the top ten hold around a quarter. This material consisted of PBMCs, mostly from graft donor cells, taken 180 days after TCRalphabeta/CD19-depleted stem cell transplant. The receptors stem from a male patient between 2 and 15 years old who had a stem cell transplant for acute lymphoblastic leukemia, so the T cells may come from the graft donor.

The chain has TRBV24-1 and TRBJ2-7; perhaps TRBD1 as D (6 bases). This CDR3 comprises 14 residues. Germline values: CDR1 KGHDR, CDR2 SFDVKD. V lost 4 bases and J 5 bases, leaving 14 bases between the germline ends. The CDR3 reads CATSDHRDPNEQYF. The CDR3 DNA is TGTGCCACCAGTGACCACAGGGACCCTAACGAGCAGTACTTC.

As regards this clonotype: A much bigger clone sits one base away, suggesting this may be a read error. V and J are TRBV10-3 and TRBJ2-3, with D uncertain. V lost 3 bases and J lost 4, with 8 bases in between. CDR1 ENHRY and CDR2 SYGVKD come from the germline V gene. This CDR3 region has 13 residues. CDR3 DNA: TGTGCCATCAGTGACCCGGTTCCAGATACGCAGTATTTT. This sequence encodes CAISDPVPDTQYF.

This clonotype turned up a few times. The chain uses TRBV7-2 and TRBJ1-2, with D unresolved. The germline V and J ends were trimmed by 2 bases and 5 bases, with 6 bases remaining between them. The CDR3 covers 12 residues. Germline values: CDR1 SGHTA, CDR2 FQGNSA. CDR3 loop: CASSLQFYGYTF. The CDR3 DNA reads as TGTGCCAGCAGCTTACAGTTTTATGGCTACACCTTC.

This clonotype has a handful of counts. The chain has TRBV20-1 and TRBJ2-7; no definite D call. Germline assignment: CDR1 DFQATT and CDR2 SNEGSKA (reference sequence). V lost 0 bases to trimming and J lost 1 base, with 10 bases between them. CDR3 length equals 14 residues. In nucleotides, the CDR3 is TGCAGTGCTAGAGAGCCAGGTCGGTCCTACGAGCAGTACTTC. Translating gives CSAREPGRSYEQYF.

The genes are TRBV10-3 and TRBJ2-7; tentative D call: TRBD1 (6 bases). The CDR3 covers 14 residues. V lost 1 base and J 0 bases, leaving 7 bases between the germline ends. Germline V gene lookup returns CDR1 ENHRY and CDR2 SYGVKD. This CDR3 is CAISEWDNSYEQYF. The CDR3 DNA follows: TGTGCCATCAGTGAGTGGGACAACTCCTACGAGCAGTACTTC.

This clonotype came up many times. This chain links TRBV12-3 or TRBV12-4 with TRBJ1-6; tentative D call: TRBD1 (5 bases). The CDR3 totals 14 residues. V was pared by 9 bases and J by 9 bases, with 18 bases between. The CDR3 here is CASRAEFQGSPLHF. As DNA, the CDR3 is TGTGCCAGTCGGGCCGAATTCCAGGGTTCACCCCTCCACTTT.

J is TRBJ2-1 and V is TRBV27; the match to TRBD2 covers 11 bases. The CDR3 spans 16 residues. Germline assignment: CDR1 MNHEY and CDR2 SMNVEV (reference sequence). V was pared by 5 bases and J by 3 bases, with 6 bases of the junction left unmatched. The CDR3 coding sequence is TGTGCCAGCAGTGACCCGGGACTAGCGGTCTACAATGAGCAGTTCTTC. Protein product: CASSDPGLAVYNEQFF.

In this sample, this clonotype turned up many times. This chain connects TRBV6-1 to TRBJ1-1, with D possibly TRBD1 on 6 matching bases. CDR3 length: 16 amino acids. V gave up 7 bases and J gave up 3 bases, with 21 bases separating them. Germline V gene sequence: CDR1 MNHNS, CDR2 SASEGT. For the CDR3, the DNA is TGTGCCAGCAAGCGGTTCAGGGGCTTTAAGGACACTGAAGCTTTCTTT. Translated: CASKRFRGFKDTEAFF.

The chain has TRBV14 and TRBJ2-2, with D possibly matching TRBD1 (6 bases). The V end lost 2 bases, the J end lost 3 bases, and 10 bases lay between the germline ends. This CDR3 has 15 residues. CDR1 and CDR2 from the germline V gene are SGHDN and FVKESK. The CDR3 DNA reads as TGTGCCAGCAGCCAATGGGGGCTCGACACCGGGGAGCTGTTTTTT. Translated: CASSQWGLDTGELFF.

There are a few counts of this clonotype. The chain uses TRBV5-1 and TRBJ1-1, with a possible D match to TRBD1 (6 bases). This CDR3 spans 14 amino acids. V was shortened by 0 bases and J by 4 bases, with 10 bases between the two germline ends. Germline V gene sequence: CDR1 SGHRS, CDR2 YFSETQ. In DNA form, the CDR3 reads TGCGCCAGCAGCTTGGAGGGGGGCGCCACTGAAGCTTTCTTT. Protein: CASSLEGGATEAFF.

The chain links TRBV6-5 to TRBJ1-1, with D possibly matching TRBD1 (5 bases). Germline V CDR1 and CDR2: MNHEY, SVGAGI. The CDR3 runs 15 residues. Trimming stripped 0 bases from V and 0 bases from J, with 8 bases between. The CDR3 DNA sequence: TGTGCCAGCAGTTACTCGGGACCTATGAACACTGAAGCTTTCTTT. It encodes CASSYSGPMNTEAFF.

This clonotype was seen repeatedly, ten times or more. This chain links TRBV29-1 with TRBJ2-7; D is uncertain. This CDR3 is 12 amino acids long. Germline values: CDR1 SQVTM, CDR2 ANQGSEA. Trimming removed 3 bases at V and 4 bases at J, with 10 bases between. CDR3 amino acids: CSVEKEGYEQYF. The DNA of the CDR3 is TGCAGCGTTGAGAAGGAAGGTTACGAGCAGTACTTC.

The chain couples TRBV5-6 to TRBJ2-1, with 13 nucleotides matching TRBD2. In germline, CDR1 is SGHDT, CDR2 YYEEEE. This CDR3 region has 17 residues. The V gene end was trimmed by 4 bases and the J gene end by 4 bases; junction bases not matched to a gene: 8. Here the CDR3 reads CASSPLPGLAGYNEQFF. CDR3 DNA sequence: TGTGCCAGCAGCCCTCTGCCGGGACTAGCGGGATACAATGAGCAGTTCTTC.

The rearrangement links TRBV11-2 to TRBJ2-1; TRBD2 matches at 10 bases. V shed 5 bases, J shed 2 bases, and the junction held 6 bases outside the gene matches. The germline CDR1 and CDR2 sequences are SGHAT and FQNNGV. This CDR3 has 16 residues. The DNA for the CDR3 is TGTGCCAGCAGCCCAACCACTAGCGGGGCCTACAATGAGCAGTTCTTC. Its protein product is CASSPTTSGAYNEQFF.

The chain couples TRBV11-1 to TRBJ2-3; D might be TRBD1 or TRBD2, each matching 5 bases. This CDR3 has 18 residues. V dropped 6 bases and J dropped 2 bases, with 24 bases sitting between them. In germline, CDR1 is SGHAT, CDR2 FQDESV (reference sequence). The CDR3 DNA reads TGTGCCAGCAGGTCCAGAGTGACGGGACGGCGAAACACAGATACGCAGTATTTT. Amino acids: CASRSRVTGRRNTDTQYF.

This clonotype was found a few times. The chain joins TRBV6-5 to TRBJ1-2; D is possibly TRBD1 (5 bases). Deletions cut 2 bases from V and 0 bases from J, with 10 bases between. The CDR3 totals 15 residues. Germline V gene data show CDR1 as MNHEY and CDR2 as SVGAGI. The CDR3 region is CASSYRDESNYGYTF. The CDR3 bases are TGTGCCAGCAGTTACCGGGACGAATCTAACTATGGCTACACCTTC.

The table lists this clonotype with a few counts. The chain joins TRBV12-3 or TRBV12-4 to TRBJ1-1; no clear D. V dropped 10 bases and J dropped 6 bases, with 12 bases sitting between them. The CDR3 has 11 amino acids. The CDR3 DNA follows: TGTGCCACGGCGAAGAGGGCTGAAGCTTTCTTT. Translating gives CATAKRAEAFF.

This clonotype was seen a handful of times. The J gene is TRBJ1-4, the V gene TRBV7-2; D is possibly TRBD1 (5 bases). The CDR3 sequence is 14 residues long. Trimming cost V 7 bases and J 8 bases, with 17 bases left between them. From germline, CDR1 is SGHTA and CDR2 FQGNSA. The CDR3 DNA reads TGTGCCAGCAAACACGAGGGGTATGGAGAAAAACTGTTTTTT. It is translated as CASKHEGYGEKLFF.

The gene calls are TRBV7-9 and TRBJ1-3; TRBD1 agrees at 7 bases. Germline loops: CDR1 SEHNR, CDR2 FQNEAQ (reference sequence). V was pared by 1 base and J by 4 bases, with 7 bases of the junction left unmatched. CDR3 length: 16 residues. The CDR3 bases are TGTGCCAGCAGCTTAGTCTCACGGGACAGCGGAAACACCATATATTTT. This codes for CASSLVSRDSGNTIYF.

This clonotype has more than one count but fewer than ten. J is TRBJ2-7 and V is TRBV10-1; D is ambiguous. The germline V gene has CDR1 WNHNN and CDR2 SYGVQD (reference sequence). Trimming stripped 1 base from V and 2 bases from J, with 6 bases between. The CDR3 sequence is 13 residues long. The CDR3 DNA reads as TGCGCCAGCAGTGAGTTTCCCGCCTACGAGCAGTACTTC. Translated, it gives CASSEFPAYEQYF.

In its sample, this clonotype was seen a few times. The rearrangement joins TRBV28 to TRBJ2-7, with TRBD1 identical over 10 bases. The junction had 13 bases not matched to a gene; V was cut back by 4 bases and J by 7 bases. The CDR3 covers 16 residues. The germline gives CDR1 MDHEN, CDR2 SYDVKM. CDR3 coding DNA: TGTGCCAGCAGTTCCCCCCGCCGGGACAGGGGAAAAGAGCAGTACTTC. Residues: CASSSPRRDRGKEQYF.

This clonotype was seen repeatedly, ten times or more. This rearrangement joins TRBV27 to TRBJ2-5; possible D gene TRBD1, 5 bases. The CDR3 loop spans 13 amino acids. Between the trimmed V and J ends, which lost 2 bases and 4 bases, there was a span of 8 bases. The germline V gene encodes CDR1 MNHEY and CDR2 SMNVEV (reference sequence). This CDR3 is CASSLQGAETQYF. Here the CDR3 DNA reads TGTGCCAGCAGTTTACAGGGCGCAGAGACCCAGTACTTC.